Sequencing of this TCR beta chain was carried out in a study of shared clonotypes between healthy human individuals. Only CD45RO-negative cells positively selected for CCR7 counted as naive CD8 cells, so terminally differentiated effector memory CD45RA+ cells were excluded. Those who donated, Caucasian adults without exception, all lived in Nashville, Tennessee. Sequenced by immunoSEQ multiplex PCR; TCRdb stores in-frame clones only, minus some. In the table there are 2 million to 2.5 million clones, 90% to 95% of which are singletons. The receptor was isolated from a man in his late teens or twenties in good health. Some clones in this sample may be carry-over from other donors' samples. Sequenced material: naive CD8+ T cells from PBMCs.

The CDR3 is CASSRLTSGGSWTQYF. CDR3 sequence (DNA): TGTGCCAGCAGCCGACTGACTAGCGGGGGAAGCTGGACCCAGTACTTC. J is TRBJ2-5 and V is TRBV7-9; 12 nucleotides agree with TRBD2. With 5 bases clipped from V and 7 bases from J, the junction kept 11 bases outside the gene matches. The CDR3 extends over 16 amino acids. Germline V CDR1 and CDR2: SEHNR, FQNEAQ (reference sequence).